This T cell receptor beta chain was identified in a study of blood T cell repertoires in COVID-19. In the study overall: Sites in the United States, Italy and Spain provided acute and convalescent COVID-19 samples. T cells, B-cell-depleted T cells, or PBMCs provided the cDNA or gDNA that served as material.

In the study's own analysis: Nucleated cell number was recorded as an estimate derived from reference gene primer amplification. Sequencing used immunoSEQ multiplex PCR; TCRdb keeps in-frame clones, though not all of them. The D gene and trimming were derived from the DNA, and the V and J assignments and clone size from that table. Among roughly 290,000 clones listed, around nine tenths were seen once. V dropped 1 base and J dropped 6 bases, with 19 bases sitting between them. The CDR3 consists of 17 residues. Germline loops: CDR1 SGHTA, CDR2 FQGNSA. This chain links TRBV7-2 with TRBJ1-5; possible D gene TRBD1, 6 bases. Sample: peripheral blood. This receptor was obtained from a man younger than 45 with acute or convalescent COVID-19. The CDR3 loop reads CASSLVFGGALVQPQHF. The CDR3 DNA reads as TGTGCCAGCAGCTTAGTTTTTGGGGGCGCTTTGGTTCAGCCCCAGCATTTT. Supplemented by reference TRBV7-2 and TRBJ1-5, the full variable domain reads GAGVSQSPSNKVTEKGKDVELRCDPISGHTALYWYRQSLGQGLEFLIYFQGNSAPDKSGLPSDRFSAERTGGSVSTLTIQRTQQEDSAVYLCASSLVFGGALVQPQHFGDGTRLSIL.